Listed here are 19 T cell receptor beta chains from one sample, sequenced in a study of OX40 agonist ivuxolimab in advanced cancers. The library relied on the immunoSEQ multiplex PCR assay. In TCRdb, the immuneACCESS table is reduced to in-frame sequences with V and J assigned. These tables do not hold every clone; where another copy was compared, an unresolved V gene accounts for under half, and the others remain unexplained. The sample data list 40,000 to 55,000 clones, and approximately 80% of these were observed just once. The ten largest clones represent about 2% of the sample. The specimen was CD4+ or CD8+ T cells sorted from blood, collected in a trial of the OX40 agonist ivuxolimab. These receptors were collected from an adult with an advanced solid tumor such as melanoma, head and neck, liver or kidney cancer.

This chain connects TRBV11-2 to TRBJ2-7; 9 bases align to TRBD1. Unmatched junction bases numbered 14, after V lost 5 bases and J lost 6 bases. CDR1 is SGHAT and CDR2 is FQNNGV in the germline V gene. The CDR3 runs 16 residues. CDR3 sequence (DNA): TGTGCCAGCAGCACCCACCCGGGACAGGGCGCGTTCGAGCAGTACTTC. Its protein product is CASSTHPGQGAFEQYF.

The rearrangement joins TRBV2 to TRBJ2-6, with 7 bases identical to TRBD1. This CDR3 has 17 residues. V lost 6 bases and J lost 2; bases outside the gene matches: 10. Per the germline V gene, CDR1 is SNHLY and CDR2 is FYNNEI. CDR3 bases: TGTGCCAGCAGCTGGGGCAGGGGGTCCCCTGGGGCCAACGTCCTGACTTTC. This translates into CASSWGRGSPGANVLTF.

For the CDR3, the DNA is TGTGCCAGCAGCCAAGATCACCCTAGTTATAATGAGCAGTTCTTC. Amino acids: CASSQDHPSYNEQFF. The chain carries TRBV14 and TRBJ2-1, with D unresolved. The CDR3 is made up of 15 amino acids. The V gene lost 0 bases and the J gene lost 7 bases, with 13 bases spanning the gap. CDR1 and CDR2 from the germline V gene are SGHDN and FVKESK.

This chain uses TRBV11-3 with TRBJ1-4; D unresolved. CDR1 is SGHNT and CDR2 is YENEEA in the germline V gene. Trimming pared 5 bases from V and 6 bases from J, leaving 10 bases between. The CDR3 loop spans 13 amino acids. The CDR3 region is CASSLGPDEKLFF. The CDR3 bases are TGTGCCAGCAGCCTAGGCCCGGATGAAAAACTGTTTTTT.

Written as DNA, the CDR3 is TGTGCCAGCACCCCCACTGAGGTCATGGGCTACACCTTC. Translated, it gives CASTPTEVMGYTF. V gene TRBV11-2 combines with J gene TRBJ1-2; D uncertain. Deletions cut 7 bases from V and 8 bases from J, with 17 bases between. Germline CDR1 SGHAT, CDR2 FQNNGV. This CDR3 contains 13 residues.

The chain links TRBV4-2 to TRBJ2-1; possible D gene TRBD2, 5 bases. Germline V lookup: CDR1 LGHNA, CDR2 YNFKEQ. CDR3 length equals 14 residues. Trimming took 5 bases from V and 9 from J, leaving 17 bases between them. The CDR3 sequence is CASSLGLSAGEQFF. As DNA, the CDR3 is TGTGCCAGCAGCTTGGGCCTCAGCGCGGGTGAGCAGTTCTTC.

The chain combines TRBV4-1 with TRBJ2-3, with D maybe TRBD1 (7 bases). V was shortened by 4 bases and J by 0 bases, with 17 bases between the two germline ends. The CDR3 contains 17 residues. Germline V gives CDR1 MGHRA, CDR2 YSYEKL. The CDR3 reads CASSLNWGDSSTDTQYF. CDR3 sequence (DNA): TGCGCCAGCAGCCTAAATTGGGGGGACAGTAGCACAGATACGCAGTATTTT.

A few counts support this clone. The chain carries TRBV5-1 and TRBJ2-7; a possible D gene is TRBD1 (6 bases). This CDR3 spans 15 amino acids. CDR1 SGHRS and CDR2 YFSETQ come from the germline V gene. Deletions cut 1 base from V and 3 bases from J, with 14 bases between. The CDR3 DNA reads as TGCGCCAGCAGCTTGACCTCAGGGGCCTACTACGAGCAGTACTTC. Translated, it gives CASSLTSGAYYEQYF. Full variable domain (remainder filled in from reference TRBV5-1 and TRBJ2-7): KAGVTQTPRYLIKTRGQQVTLSCSPISGHRSVSWYQQTPGQGLQFLFEYFSETQRNKGNFPGRFSGRQFSNSRSEMNVSTLELGDSALYLCASSLTSGAYYEQYFGPGTRLTVT.

The chain uses TRBV6-6 and TRBJ2-5; tentatively, D is TRBD1 (6 bases). The CDR3 totals 13 residues. Germline CDR1 and CDR2: MNHNY and SVGAGI (reference sequence). V dropped 7 bases and J dropped 5 bases, with 14 bases sitting between them. CDR3 nucleotide sequence: TGTGCCAGCACCCAGGGGTTCTGGGAGACCCAGTACTTC. It is translated as CASTQGFWETQYF.

The V gene is TRBV30, the J gene TRBJ1-6; D might be TRBD1 (5 bases). The CDR3 is 15 residues long. Germline assignment: CDR1 GTSNPN and CDR2 SVGIG (reference sequence). Trimming stripped 8 bases from V and 7 bases from J, with 21 bases between. The CDR3 sequence is CATSSRQGENSPLHF. DNA of the CDR3: TGTGCCACCTCATCTCGGCAGGGCGAAAATTCACCCCTCCACTTT. Full variable domain (missing parts from reference TRBV30 and TRBJ1-6): SQTIHQWPATLVQPVGSPLSLECTVEGTSNPNLYWYRQAAGRGLQLLFYSVGIGQISSEVPQNLSASRPQDRQFILSSKKLLLSDSGFYLCATSSRQGENSPLHFGNGTRLTVT.

This chain connects TRBV5-1 to TRBJ1-2, with D unclear. Germline V gene data show CDR1 as SGHRS and CDR2 as YFSETQ. V was shortened by 1 base and J by 2 bases, with 3 bases between the two germline ends. The CDR3 has 12 residues. The CDR3 loop is CASSLMNYGYTF. The CDR3 nucleotides read TGCGCCAGCAGCTTGATGAACTATGGCTACACCTTC.

The chain uses TRBV6-6 and TRBJ1-5; weak D call: TRBD1 (6 bases). The CDR3 is 15 residues long. CDR1 and CDR2 (germline): MNHNY, SVGAGI (reference sequence). V gave up 5 bases and J gave up 5 bases, with 16 bases separating them. The CDR3: CASSPGAVRYQPQHF. For the CDR3, the DNA is TGTGCCAGCAGTCCGGGGGCAGTACGGTATCAGCCCCAGCATTTT.

The V call is TRBV10-2, the J call TRBJ2-3; D not certain. Trimming cost V 2 bases and J 3 bases, with 3 bases left between them. The length of the CDR3 is 12 residues. Germline lookup yields CDR1 WSHSY and CDR2 SAAADI. The CDR3 sequence is CASSEATDTQYF. DNA of the CDR3: TGCGCCAGCAGTGAGGCTACAGATACGCAGTATTTT.

The chain couples TRBV9 to TRBJ1-6, with TRBD1 as a possible D gene (5 bases). The CDR3 runs to 14 residues. Germline V gene data show CDR1 as SGDLS and CDR2 as YYNGEE. Trimming pared 0 bases from V and 9 bases from J, leaving 10 bases between. The DNA for the CDR3 is TGTGCCAGCAGCGTAGAGGCAGGGACTTCACCCCTCCACTTT. Translating it yields CASSVEAGTSPLHF.

This clone was detected only once. The chain has TRBV2 and TRBJ2-7; no definite D call. The ends were cut back, 6 bases at V and 7 bases at J, with 10 bases in the middle. Per the germline V gene, CDR1 is SNHLY and CDR2 is FYNNEI. The CDR3 spans 11 residues. CDR3 in amino acids: CASRATWEQYF. Here the CDR3 DNA reads TGTGCCAGCAGGGCGACATGGGAGCAGTACTTC.

The V gene is TRBV5-4, the J gene TRBJ2-7; 10 nucleotides agree with TRBD2. V shed 1 base, J shed 5 bases, and the junction held 6 bases outside the gene matches. This CDR3 has 15 residues. Germline CDR1 reads SGHNT; CDR2 reads YYREEE (reference sequence). The CDR3 nucleotides read TGTGCCAGCAGCTTGAGGAGCGGGGGGGCCCACGAGCAGTACTTC. Its protein is CASSLRSGGAHEQYF. Full variable domain (remainder filled in from reference TRBV5-4 and TRBJ2-7): ETGVTQSPTHLIKTRGQQVTLRCSSQSGHNTVSWYQQALGQGPQFIFQYYREEENGRGNFPPRFSGLQFPNYSSELNVNALELDDSALYLCASSLRSGGAHEQYFGPGTRLTVT.

This clone appeared once. The chain uses TRBV5-1 and TRBJ2-7; 13 bases are a match to TRBD2. Trimming at V came to 0 bases and at J to 3 bases, leaving 9 bases not matched to a gene. Germline V gives CDR1 SGHRS, CDR2 YFSETQ. This CDR3 has 18 amino acids. The CDR3 DNA sequence: TGCGCCAGCAGCTTGGTTGTACTAGCGGGGGGGATCGACTACGAGCAGTACTTC. Translated: CASSLVVLAGGIDYEQYF.

V and J are TRBV20-1 and TRBJ1-1, with no clear D. Per germline, CDR1 DFQATT and CDR2 SNEGSKA (reference sequence). The ends were cut back, 7 bases at V and 2 bases at J, with 8 bases in the middle. CDR3 length: 11 amino acids. CDR3 nucleotide sequence: TGCAGTGGAATTTCAAACACTGAAGCTTTCTTT. This translates into CSGISNTEAFF.

V is TRBV27 and J is TRBJ2-2, with a tentative D call TRBD1 (5 bases). Trimming cost V 5 bases and J 4 bases, with 14 bases left between them. Per germline, CDR1 MNHEY and CDR2 SMNVEV (reference sequence). This CDR3 has 15 residues. The CDR3, as DNA: TGTGCCAGCAGTGCGACAGTCCCGAGCACCGGGGAGCTGTTTTTT. Translation: CASSATVPSTGELFF.